Shown below are 21 T cell receptor beta chains from a single sample sequenced in a study of regulatory T cells in long-lasting Graves disease. Arm-PCR of CDR3 regions and iRepertoire HTBI primers were used to build TCR beta libraries. One entry per CDR3 protein results from TCRdb running MiXCR on the multiplex PCR reads. The sample lists around 320,000 distinct CDR3 sequences; roughly 17% were seen once. The time point was: newly diagnosed GD, antithyroid drugs for less than 3 months. Generation of the TCR library employed RNA extracted from PBMCs. These data were likewise used in another study, on T cells in Graves' hyperthyroidism and ophthalmopathy.

Sequencing was performed on peripheral blood mononuclear cells (PBMCs), taken at new diagnosis, from a patient treated with antithyroid drugs. These receptors were collected from a man aged 40-50 years with Graves disease.

This clonotype appeared a few times. The chain carries TRBV19 and TRBJ1-1; D ambiguous. The CDR3 is 13 amino acids. Trimming stripped 5 bases from V and 1 base from J, with 8 bases between. Germline lookup yields CDR1 LNHDA and CDR2 SQIVND (reference sequence). The CDR3 loop is CASSRLGNTEAFF. In DNA form, the CDR3 reads TGTGCCAGTAGTCGGTTAGGGAACACTGAAGCTTTCTTT.

This clonotype was observed many times. V is TRBV28 and J is TRBJ1-1; 8 bases fit TRBD1. The junction had 7 bases not matched to a gene; V was cut back by 3 bases and J by 1 base. The CDR3 spans 16 residues. Germline V gives CDR1 MDHEN, CDR2 SYDVKM. As DNA, the CDR3 is TGTGCCAGCAGTTTTCTTGGTGACAGGGGGAACACTGAAGCTTTCTTT. Protein: CASSFLGDRGNTEAFF.

The rearrangement links TRBV9 to TRBJ1-2; TRBD1 might be the D (6 bases). Trimming removed 2 bases from V and 8 bases from J, with 10 bases in between. The CDR3 totals 12 residues. Germline V gene data show CDR1 as SGDLS and CDR2 as YYNGEE. The CDR3, as DNA: TGTGCCAGCAGCGTTGACAGGTGGGGCTACACCTTC. This gives the protein CASSVDRWGYTF.

Ten or more counts support this clonotype. J is TRBJ1-2 and V is TRBV11-3; 7 positions agree with TRBD1. The CDR3 contains 14 residues. Losses at the gene ends were 5 bases for V and 6 bases for J; bases not matched to a gene: 9. The germline V gene encodes CDR1 SGHNT and CDR2 YENEEA. CDR3 nucleotide sequence: TGTGCCAGCAGCCTGAGACAGGGAGGTAATGGCTACACCTTC. Protein product: CASSLRQGGNGYTF.

The J gene is TRBJ2-3, the V gene TRBV19; 10 bases line up with TRBD1. The CDR3 is 16 amino acids. Germline assignment: CDR1 LNHDA and CDR2 SQIVND (reference sequence). With V trimmed by 4 bases and J by 0 bases, 4 bases remained unmatched. This CDR3 is CASSKDRGTSTDTQYF. CDR3 nucleotides: TGTGCCAGTAGTAAGGACAGGGGGACCAGCACAGATACGCAGTATTTT.

This clonotype appeared many times. The chain is built from TRBV30 and TRBJ2-5, with TRBD1 matching 7 bases. The CDR3 consists of 13 residues. V lost 5 bases to trimming and J lost 3 bases; unmatched junction nucleotides: 6. The V gene's germline CDR1 is GTSNPN and CDR2 SVGIG (reference sequence). DNA for the CDR3: TGTGCCTGGGAGGGACAGAGGGAAGAGACCCAGTACTTC. Translating gives CAWEGQREETQYF.

Regarding this clonotype: No conserved phenylalanine or tryptophan is present at the end of the CDR3, so a read error is the likely explanation. The V gene is TRBV28, the J gene TRBJ2-3; 11 nucleotides align to TRBD2. This CDR3 region has 17 residues. V was pared by 7 bases and J by 11 bases, with 20 bases of the junction left unmatched. Germline CDR1 reads MDHEN; CDR2 reads SYDVKM. CDR3 in DNA: TGTGCCAGCACCAAAGGTCGGCTAGCGGGGGGCGTGGATGAGCAGTATCTT. Its translation is CASTKGRLAGGVDEQYL.

J is TRBJ2-3 and V is TRBV7-9, with D unclear. With the DNA end fitting TRBJ2-7 better, the J assignment may be wrong. CDR3 length equals 12 residues. The germline CDR1 and CDR2 sequences are SEHNR and FQNEAQ (reference sequence). The CDR3 DNA sequence: TGTGCCAGCAGCTTAGATTACAATGAGCAGTACTTC. Translating gives CASSLDYNEQYF.

By share, this clonotype ranks as medium-sized. This chain connects TRBV28 to TRBJ2-5; possibly TRBD1 for D (6 bases). Trimming took 6 bases from V and 5 from J, leaving 19 bases between them. CDR3 length equals 15 residues. Germline assignment: CDR1 MDHEN and CDR2 SYDVKM. The CDR3 coding sequence is TGTGCCAGCAGCCCGTTCTTACAGGGCCCGGAGACCCAGTACTTC. Translation gives CASSPFLQGPETQYF.

This clonotype was seen ten or more times. The chain couples TRBV11-2 to TRBJ2-1; TRBD2 aligns across 9 bases. V shed 8 bases, J shed 8 bases, and the junction held 16 bases outside the gene matches. CDR1 SGHAT and CDR2 FQNNGV come from the germline V gene. The CDR3 is 16 residues long. The CDR3 coding sequence is TGTGCCAGCTCCCTACGGGCGGCGGGGGGGGTGGATGAGCAGTTCTTC. Protein product: CASSLRAAGGVDEQFF.

This chain connects TRBV9 to TRBJ1-2; D is uncertain. CDR3 length: 13 residues. CDR1 is SGDLS, CDR2 YYNGEE, per germline. Trimming cost V 0 bases and J 8 bases, with 11 bases left between them. CDR3 DNA sequence: TGTGCCAGCAGCGTAGACTGGGGAAAGGGCTACACCTTC. Translating gives CASSVDWGKGYTF.

Concerning this clonotype itself: A much more abundant neighbour one base away suggests this may be a read error. The chain links TRBV10-3 to TRBJ2-5, with D hard to call. CDR3 length: 12 residues. With 1 base removed from V and 3 bases from J, the gap between germline ends came to 3 bases. The germline gives CDR1 ENHRY, CDR2 SYGVKD. CDR3 region: CAISEFKETQYF. Here the CDR3 DNA reads TGTGCCATCAGTGAGTTCAAAGAGACCCAGTACTTC.

This clonotype has a count of ten or more. At one of its ends the junction is not consistent with the germline gene, which may arise from a read error. This sequence joins TRBV5-1 and TRBJ2-7, with D unclear. This CDR3 is 14 amino acids long. From germline, CDR1 is SGHRS and CDR2 YFSETQ. CDR3 nucleotides: TGTGCCAGCAGCTTATCTCGTCAGACGTACGAGCAGTACTTC. Amino acid sequence: CASSLSRQTYEQYF.

This clonotype was counted many times. The V and J genes are TRBV7-3 and TRBJ2-2, with D maybe TRBD2 (5 bases). CDR3 length: 15 amino acids. Germline-derived CDR1 and CDR2 are SGHTA and FQGTGA. Trimming took 9 bases from V and 3 from J, leaving 17 bases between them. In DNA form, the CDR3 reads TGTGCCAGTAACCCAGCGGCCTTTGACACCGGGGAGCTGTTTTTT. Amino acids: CASNPAAFDTGELFF. Full variable domain (missing parts from reference TRBV7-3 and TRBJ2-2): GAGVSQTPSNKVTEKGKYVELRCDPISGHTALYWYRQSLGQGPEFLIYFQGTGAADDSGLPNDRFFAVRPEGSVSTLKIQRTERGDSAVYLCASNPAAFDTGELFFGEGSRLTVL.

This clonotype was recorded a few times. The chain recombines TRBV9 with TRBJ1-5; D is uncertain. The CDR3 covers 13 residues. Deletions cut 3 bases from V and 5 bases from J, with 9 bases between. Germline V gene sequence: CDR1 SGDLS, CDR2 YYNGEE. The CDR3 bases are TGTGCCAGCAGCGGGGGATGGGATCAGCCCCAGCATTTT. Its protein product is CASSGGWDQPQHF.

In its sample, this clonotype was seen many times. The chain couples TRBV27 to TRBJ1-5; D remains unclear. Germline CDR1 and CDR2: MNHEY and SMNVEV (reference sequence). Trimming shortened V by 6 bases and J by 0 bases, and 12 bases separated the two germline ends. The CDR3 length is 15 residues. CDR3 DNA: TGTGCCAGCAGCGTAAGGCGTTATAGCAATCAGCCCCAGCATTTT. Protein product: CASSVRRYSNQPQHF.

V is TRBV6-1 and J is TRBJ2-1; 8 nucleotides agree with TRBD2. Germline V lookup: CDR1 MNHNS, CDR2 SASEGT. The ends lost 3 bases at V and 6 bases at J; junction bases unmatched: 7. The CDR3 extends over 15 amino acids. CDR3 residues: CASSELAGTLNEQFF. CDR3 in DNA: TGTGCCAGCAGTGAGTTAGCGGGGACACTCAATGAGCAGTTCTTC.

This clonotype was detected many times. The chain combines TRBV7-2 with TRBJ1-6; 7 nucleotides match TRBD1. V shed 8 bases, J shed 0 bases, and the junction held 13 bases outside the gene matches. The CDR3 consists of 18 residues. Germline V gene sequence: CDR1 SGHTA, CDR2 FQGNSA. CDR3 DNA: TGTGCCAGCGAACCACGCGCAGGGGGACGCTCCTATAATTCACCCCTCCACTTT. This translates into CASEPRAGGRSYNSPLHF. Variable domain in full (rest from reference TRBV7-2 and TRBJ1-6): GAGVSQSPSNKVTEKGKDVELRCDPISGHTALYWYRQSLGQGLEFLIYFQGNSAPDKSGLPSDRFSAERTGGSVSTLTIQRTQQEDSAVYLCASEPRAGGRSYNSPLHFGNGTRLTVT.

The sample holds many counts of this clonotype. In DNA form, the CDR3 reads TGCGCCAGCAGTGAGGTTAGGACACCTTACGAGCAGTACTTC. It is translated as CASSEVRTPYEQYF. The V and J genes are TRBV10-1 and TRBJ2-7; D may be TRBD1 (5 bases). Trimming took off 2 bases at V and 4 bases at J, with 12 bases between the two ends. From germline, CDR1 is WNHNN and CDR2 SYGVQD (reference sequence). The CDR3 covers 14 residues.

This clonotype showed up many times. CDR3 sequence (DNA): TGCAGTGCTAGAAAGACAGATACGCAGTATTTT. Translated: CSARKTDTQYF. This rearrangement joins TRBV20-1 to TRBJ2-3; D gene uncertain. CDR1 and CDR2 (germline): DFQATT, SNEGSKA (reference sequence). The CDR3 runs to 11 residues. V lost 2 bases, J lost 3 bases, and 3 bases lay in between.

This clonotype was recorded at least ten times. The V gene is TRBV29-1, the J gene TRBJ2-5; D could derive from TRBD1 or TRBD2 (5 bases each). In germline, CDR1 is SQVTM, CDR2 ANQGSEA. V lost 4 bases to trimming and J lost 5 bases, with 20 bases between them. The CDR3 totals 15 residues. CDR3 nucleotides: TGCAGCGTTGTTGGGGCGTATCGGGGTGGTGAGACCCAGTACTTC. It specifies CSVVGAYRGGETQYF.